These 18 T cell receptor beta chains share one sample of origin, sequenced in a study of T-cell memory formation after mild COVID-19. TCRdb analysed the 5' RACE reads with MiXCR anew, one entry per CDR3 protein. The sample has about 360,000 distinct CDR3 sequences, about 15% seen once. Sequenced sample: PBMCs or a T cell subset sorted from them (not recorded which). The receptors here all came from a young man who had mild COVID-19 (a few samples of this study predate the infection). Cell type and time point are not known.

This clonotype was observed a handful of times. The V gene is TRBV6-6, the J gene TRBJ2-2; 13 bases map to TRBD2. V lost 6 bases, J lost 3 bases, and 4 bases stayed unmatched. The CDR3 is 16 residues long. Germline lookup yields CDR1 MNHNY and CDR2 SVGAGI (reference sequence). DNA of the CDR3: TGTGCCAGCAGATTGACTAGCGGGGGGCACACCGGGGAGCTGTTTTTT. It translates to CASRLTSGGHTGELFF.

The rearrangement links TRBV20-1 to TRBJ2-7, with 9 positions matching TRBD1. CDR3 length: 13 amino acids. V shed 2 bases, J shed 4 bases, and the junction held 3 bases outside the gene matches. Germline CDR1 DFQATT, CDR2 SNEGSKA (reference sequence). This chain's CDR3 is CSARRGQGYEQYV. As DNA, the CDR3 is TGCAGTGCTAGAAGGGGACAGGGATACGAGCAGTACGTC.

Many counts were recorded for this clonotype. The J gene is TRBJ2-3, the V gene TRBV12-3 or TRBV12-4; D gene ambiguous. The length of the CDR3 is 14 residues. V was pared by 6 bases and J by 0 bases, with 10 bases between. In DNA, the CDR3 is TGTGCCAGCAGCGACGGATCTAGCACAGATACGCAGTATTTT. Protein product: CASSDGSSTDTQYF.

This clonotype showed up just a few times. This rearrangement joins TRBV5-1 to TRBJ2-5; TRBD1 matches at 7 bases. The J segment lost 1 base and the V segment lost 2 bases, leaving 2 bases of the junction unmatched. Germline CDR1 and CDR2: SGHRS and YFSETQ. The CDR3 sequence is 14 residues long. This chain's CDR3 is CASSFTGAQETQYF. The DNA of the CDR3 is TGCGCCAGCAGCTTTACAGGGGCCCAAGAGACCCAGTACTTC.

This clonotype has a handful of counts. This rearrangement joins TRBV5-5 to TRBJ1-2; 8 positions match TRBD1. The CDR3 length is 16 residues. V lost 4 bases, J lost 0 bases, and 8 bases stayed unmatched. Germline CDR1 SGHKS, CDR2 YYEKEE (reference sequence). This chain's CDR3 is CASSLGTGSANYGYTF. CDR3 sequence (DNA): TGTGCCAGCAGCCTAGGGACAGGCTCAGCTAACTATGGCTACACCTTC.

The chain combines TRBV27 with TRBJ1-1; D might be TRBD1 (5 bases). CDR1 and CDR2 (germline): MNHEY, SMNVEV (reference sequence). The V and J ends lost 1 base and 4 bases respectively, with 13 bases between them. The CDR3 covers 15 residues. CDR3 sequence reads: CASSLWGQALTEAFF. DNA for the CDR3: TGTGCCAGCAGTTTATGGGGCCAGGCACTCACTGAAGCTTTCTTT.

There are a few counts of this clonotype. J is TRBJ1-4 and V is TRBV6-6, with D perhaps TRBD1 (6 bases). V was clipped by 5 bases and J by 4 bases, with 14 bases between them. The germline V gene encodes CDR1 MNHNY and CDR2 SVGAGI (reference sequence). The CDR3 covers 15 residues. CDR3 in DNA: TGTGCCAGCAGTACTGGGACATGGGGTAATGAAAAACTGTTTTTT. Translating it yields CASSTGTWGNEKLFF.

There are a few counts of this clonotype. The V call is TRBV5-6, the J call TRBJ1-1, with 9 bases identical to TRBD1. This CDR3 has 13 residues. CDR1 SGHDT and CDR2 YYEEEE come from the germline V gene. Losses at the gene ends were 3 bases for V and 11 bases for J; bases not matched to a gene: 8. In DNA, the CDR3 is TGTGCCAGCAGCTCGGACAGGGGAGAATATGCTTTCTTT. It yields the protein CASSSDRGEYAFF.

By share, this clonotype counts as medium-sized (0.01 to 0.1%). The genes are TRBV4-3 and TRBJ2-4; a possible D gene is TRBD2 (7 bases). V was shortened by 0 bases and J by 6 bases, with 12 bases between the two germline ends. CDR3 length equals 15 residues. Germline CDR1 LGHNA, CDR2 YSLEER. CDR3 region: CASSQDFGGPNIQYF. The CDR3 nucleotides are TGCGCCAGCAGCCAAGATTTCGGGGGGCCAAACATTCAGTACTTC.

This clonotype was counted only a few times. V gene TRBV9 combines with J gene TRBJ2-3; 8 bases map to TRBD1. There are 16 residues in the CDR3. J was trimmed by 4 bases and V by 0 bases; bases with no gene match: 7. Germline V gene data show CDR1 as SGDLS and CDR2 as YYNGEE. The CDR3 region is CASSVAAGGVADTQYF. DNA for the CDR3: TGTGCCAGCAGCGTAGCTGCAGGGGGCGTCGCAGATACGCAGTATTTT.

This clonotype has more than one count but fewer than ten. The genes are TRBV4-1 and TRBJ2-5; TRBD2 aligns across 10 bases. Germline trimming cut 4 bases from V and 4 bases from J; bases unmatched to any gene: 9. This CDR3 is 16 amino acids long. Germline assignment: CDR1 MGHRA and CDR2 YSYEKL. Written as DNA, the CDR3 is TGCGCCAGCAGCCCCTCCCTAGCGGGGGTCCGAGAGACCCAGTACTTC. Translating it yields CASSPSLAGVRETQYF.

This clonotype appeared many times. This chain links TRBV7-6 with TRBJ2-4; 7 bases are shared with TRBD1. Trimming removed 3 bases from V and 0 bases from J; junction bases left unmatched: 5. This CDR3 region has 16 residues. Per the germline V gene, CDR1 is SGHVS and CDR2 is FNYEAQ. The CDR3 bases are TGTGCCAGCAGCTTCGGACAGGACTTAGCCAAAAACATTCAGTACTTC. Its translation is CASSFGQDLAKNIQYF. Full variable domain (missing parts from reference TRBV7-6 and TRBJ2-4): GAGVSQSPRYKVTKRGQDVALRCDPISGHVSLYWYRQALGQGPEFLTYFNYEAQQDKSGLPNDRFSAERPEGSISTLTIQRTEQRDSAMYRCASSFGQDLAKNIQYFGAGTRLSVL.

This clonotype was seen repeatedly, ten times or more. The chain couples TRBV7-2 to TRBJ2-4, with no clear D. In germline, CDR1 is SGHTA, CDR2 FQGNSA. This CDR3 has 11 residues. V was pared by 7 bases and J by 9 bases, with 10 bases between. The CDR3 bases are TGTGCCAGCACCTCCGGTCCCATTCAGTACTTC. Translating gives CASTSGPIQYF.

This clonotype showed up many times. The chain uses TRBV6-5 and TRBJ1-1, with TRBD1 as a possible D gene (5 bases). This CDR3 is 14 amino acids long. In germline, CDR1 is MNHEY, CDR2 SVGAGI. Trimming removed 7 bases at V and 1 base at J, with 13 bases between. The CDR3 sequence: CASNTGGSNTEAFF. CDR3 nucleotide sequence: TGTGCCAGCAACACCGGGGGGTCGAACACTGAAGCTTTCTTT.

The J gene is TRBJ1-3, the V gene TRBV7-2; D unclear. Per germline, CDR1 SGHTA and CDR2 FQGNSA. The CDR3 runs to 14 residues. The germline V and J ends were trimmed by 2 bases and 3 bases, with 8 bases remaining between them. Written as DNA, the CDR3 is TGTGCCAGCAGCTTAAGGGTCGGTGGAAACACCATATATTTT. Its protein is CASSLRVGGNTIYF.

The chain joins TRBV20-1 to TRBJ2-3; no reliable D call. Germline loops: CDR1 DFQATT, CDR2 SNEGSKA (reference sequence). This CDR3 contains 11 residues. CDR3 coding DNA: TGCGGCAGGCGTCTCACAGATACGCAGTATTTT. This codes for CGRRLTDTQYF.

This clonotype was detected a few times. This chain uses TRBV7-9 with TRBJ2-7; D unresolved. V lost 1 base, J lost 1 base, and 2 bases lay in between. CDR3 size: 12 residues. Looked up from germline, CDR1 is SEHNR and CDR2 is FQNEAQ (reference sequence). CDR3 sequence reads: CASSLESYEQYV. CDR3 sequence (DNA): TGTGCCAGCAGCTTAGAATCCTACGAGCAGTACGTC.

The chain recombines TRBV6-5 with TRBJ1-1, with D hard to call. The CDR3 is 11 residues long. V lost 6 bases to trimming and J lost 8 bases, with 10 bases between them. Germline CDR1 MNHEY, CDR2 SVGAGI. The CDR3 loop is CASRRADEAFF. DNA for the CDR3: TGTGCCAGCAGGCGGGCCGACGAAGCTTTCTTT.